The sample holds a few counts of the clone carrying this TCR beta chain. Antigen unknown. These data belong to a study of regulatory T cells in long-lasting Graves disease. Points from the study as a whole: Sharing of public clonotypes was greater in persistent patients (more than 2,500) than in new patients (roughly 1,000). Persistent disease favored TRBV28, TRBJ1-2 and TRBJ2-5.

Building the TCR beta libraries relied on iRepertoire HTBI primers, and CDR3 regions underwent Arm-PCR. TCRdb analysed the multiplex PCR reads with MiXCR anew, one entry per CDR3 protein. The sample yields hundreds of thousands of distinct CDR3 sequences, roughly 23% seen once. Germline assignment: CDR1 SGHKS and CDR2 YYEKEE (reference sequence). V lost 4 bases, J lost 5 bases, and 19 bases lay in between. The CDR3 extends over 15 amino acids. Time point defined: persistent/refractory GD, antithyroid drugs over 5 years with positive TRAb. PBMC RNA was the source of the TCR library. A peripheral blood sample, 8 to 10 milliliters in volume, was drawn into EDTA tubes.

Material: peripheral blood mononuclear cells (PBMCs), obtained when the disease was refractory, from a patient treated with antithyroid drugs. This sequence was found in a female donor with Graves disease. This chain joins TRBV5-5 and TRBJ2-7; weak D call: TRBD1 (6 bases). The CDR3 DNA reads as TGTGCCAGCAGCGCGGTCGGCAGGGGCACCCACGAGCAGTACTTC. It codes for CASSAVGRGTHEQYF.